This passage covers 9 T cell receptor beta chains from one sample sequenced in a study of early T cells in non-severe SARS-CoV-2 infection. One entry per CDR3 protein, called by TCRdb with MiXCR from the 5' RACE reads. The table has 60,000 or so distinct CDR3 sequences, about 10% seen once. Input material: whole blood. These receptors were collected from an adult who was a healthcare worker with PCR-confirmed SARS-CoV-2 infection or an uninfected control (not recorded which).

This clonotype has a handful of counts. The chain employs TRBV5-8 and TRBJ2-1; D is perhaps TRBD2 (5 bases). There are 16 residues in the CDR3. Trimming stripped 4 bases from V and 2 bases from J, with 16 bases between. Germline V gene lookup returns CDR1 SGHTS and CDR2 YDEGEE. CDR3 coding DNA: TGTGCCAGCAGCGCTCCGGGAAAGGGAACCTACAATGAGCAGTTCTTC. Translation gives CASSAPGKGTYNEQFF. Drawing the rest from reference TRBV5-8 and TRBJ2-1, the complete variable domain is EAGVTQSPTHLIKTRGQQATLRCSPISGHTSVYWYQQALGLGLQFLLWYDEGEERNRGNFPPRFSGRQFPNYSSELNVNALELEDSALYLCASSAPGKGTYNEQFFGPGTRLTVL.

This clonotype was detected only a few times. The chain's CDR3 is CASSQQPGGYEQYF. For the CDR3, the DNA is TGTGCCAGCAGCCAACAACCGGGGGGGTACGAGCAGTACTTC. This chain links TRBV3-1 with TRBJ2-7; 8 bases map to TRBD2. CDR3 size: 14 residues. V gave up 2 bases and J gave up 4 bases; unmatched junction bases: 4. Germline assignment: CDR1 LGHDT and CDR2 YNNKEL (reference sequence).

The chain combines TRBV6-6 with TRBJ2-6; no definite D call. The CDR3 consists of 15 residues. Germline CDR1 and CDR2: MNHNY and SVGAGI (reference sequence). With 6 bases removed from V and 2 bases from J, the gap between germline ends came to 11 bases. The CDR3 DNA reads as TGTGCCAGCAGAACCGTCGGGCCTGGGGCCAACGTCCTGACTTTC. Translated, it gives CASRTVGPGANVLTF.

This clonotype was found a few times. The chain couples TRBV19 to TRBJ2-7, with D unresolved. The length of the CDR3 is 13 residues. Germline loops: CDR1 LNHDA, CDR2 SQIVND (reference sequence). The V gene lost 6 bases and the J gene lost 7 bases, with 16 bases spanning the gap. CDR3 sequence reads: CASSSRVLWEQYF. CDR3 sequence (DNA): TGTGCCAGTAGCTCACGGGTCCTTTGGGAGCAGTACTTC.

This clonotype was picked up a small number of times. The CDR3 reads CASSLAGQSIGGYTF. CDR3 nucleotides: TGCGCCAGCAGCTTGGCGGGACAGAGTATAGGTGGCTACACCTTC. The chain uses TRBV5-1 and TRBJ1-2; TRBD1 matches 7 bases. After removal of 0 bases from V and 7 bases from J, the junction contained 9 bases not matched to a gene. CDR3 length: 15 amino acids. Germline V CDR1 and CDR2: SGHRS, YFSETQ.

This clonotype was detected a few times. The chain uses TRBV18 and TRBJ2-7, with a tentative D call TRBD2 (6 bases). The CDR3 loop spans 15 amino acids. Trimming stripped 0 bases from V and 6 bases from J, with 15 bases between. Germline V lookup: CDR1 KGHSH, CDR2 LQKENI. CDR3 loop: CASSPPRGLAGEQYF. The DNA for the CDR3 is TGTGCCAGCTCACCACCGCGGGGCTTGGCGGGCGAGCAGTACTTC.

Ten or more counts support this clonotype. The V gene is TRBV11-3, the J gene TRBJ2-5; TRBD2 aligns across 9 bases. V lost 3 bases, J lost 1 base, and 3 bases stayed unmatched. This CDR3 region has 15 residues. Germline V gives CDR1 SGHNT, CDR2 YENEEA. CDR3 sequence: CASSLGTSSQETQYF. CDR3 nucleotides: TGTGCCAGCAGCTTGGGGACTAGCTCCCAAGAGACCCAGTACTTC. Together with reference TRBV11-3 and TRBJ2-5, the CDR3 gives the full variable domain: EAGVVQSPRYKIIEKKQPVAFWCNPISGHNTLYWYLQNLGQGPELLIRYENEEAVDDSQLPKDRFSAERLKGVDSTLKIQPAELGDSAVYLCASSLGTSSQETQYFGPGTRLLVL.

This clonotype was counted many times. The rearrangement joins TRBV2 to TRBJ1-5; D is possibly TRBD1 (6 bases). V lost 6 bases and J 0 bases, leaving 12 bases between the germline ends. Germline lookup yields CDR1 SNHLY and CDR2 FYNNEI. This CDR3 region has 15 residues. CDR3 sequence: CASSTTGNSNQPQHF. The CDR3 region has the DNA TGTGCCAGCAGCACTACAGGGAATAGCAATCAGCCCCAGCATTTT.

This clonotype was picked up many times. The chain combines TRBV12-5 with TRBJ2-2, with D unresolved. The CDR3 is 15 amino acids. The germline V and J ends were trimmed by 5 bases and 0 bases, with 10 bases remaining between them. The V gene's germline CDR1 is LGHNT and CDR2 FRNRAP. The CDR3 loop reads CASGATRTNTGELFF. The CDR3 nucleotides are TGTGCTAGTGGTGCGACCCGAACGAACACCGGGGAGCTGTTTTTT.